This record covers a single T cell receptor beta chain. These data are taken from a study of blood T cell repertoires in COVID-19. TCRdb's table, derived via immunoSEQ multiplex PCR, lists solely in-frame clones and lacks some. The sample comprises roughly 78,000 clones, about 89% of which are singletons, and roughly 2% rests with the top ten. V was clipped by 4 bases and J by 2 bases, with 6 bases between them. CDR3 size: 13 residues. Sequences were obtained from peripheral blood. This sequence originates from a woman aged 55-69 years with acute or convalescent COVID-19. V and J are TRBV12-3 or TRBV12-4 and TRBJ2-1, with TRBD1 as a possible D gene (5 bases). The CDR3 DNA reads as TGTGCCAGCAGTTCGACAGCCTACAATGAGCAGTTCTTC. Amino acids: CASSSTAYNEQFF.